These 5 T cell receptor beta chains originate from one sample sequenced in a study of blood T cell repertoires in COVID-19. The data were produced by immunoSEQ multiplex PCR, yet TCRdb's version contains in-frame clones alone and is incomplete. The sample lists approximately 67,000 clones; approximately 87% were seen once. The specimen was peripheral blood. These receptors originate from a man in his fifties or sixties with active COVID-19.

This clone has only one observation. The chain uses TRBV4-3 and TRBJ2-1, with D uncertain. Germline CDR1 and CDR2: LGHNA and YSLEER. V was clipped by 4 bases and J by 6 bases, with 13 bases between them. There are 14 residues in the CDR3. The CDR3 reads CASSPTRNSNEQFF. The DNA for the CDR3 is TGCGCCAGCAGCCCCACCAGGAACAGCAATGAGCAGTTCTTC.

The gene calls are TRBV9 and TRBJ2-7; D is perhaps TRBD2 (5 bases). Germline-derived CDR1 and CDR2 are SGDLS and YYNGEE. Deletions cut 0 bases from V and 2 bases from J, with 9 bases between. The CDR3 has 14 amino acids. CDR3 protein: CASSVDSGTYEQYF. In nucleotides, the CDR3 is TGTGCCAGCAGCGTAGACAGCGGTACCTACGAGCAGTACTTC.

The V gene is TRBV6-1, the J gene TRBJ2-4; tentative D call: TRBD1 (5 bases). This CDR3 spans 12 amino acids. The V end lost 2 bases, the J end lost 10 bases, and 9 bases lay between the germline ends. The germline gives CDR1 MNHNS, CDR2 SASEGT. DNA for the CDR3: TGTGCCAGCAGTGAACGCAAGGGGATTCAGTACTTC. Protein product: CASSERKGIQYF.

The V gene is TRBV6-2 or TRBV6-3, the J gene TRBJ2-5; D perhaps matches TRBD1 (6 bases). The CDR3 has 14 amino acids. Trimming left V 5 bases short and J 4 bases short, with 14 bases between. Germline assignment: CDR1 MNHEY and CDR2 SVGEGT. CDR3 in amino acids: CASSPWGRRETQYF. CDR3 nucleotide sequence: TGTGCCAGCAGTCCCTGGGGGCGCCGAGAGACCCAGTACTTC.

The rearrangement uses TRBV4-3 and TRBJ2-1; 15 nucleotides match TRBD2. Looked up from germline, CDR1 is LGHNA and CDR2 is YSLEER. V dropped 4 bases and J dropped 6; count of bases not matched to a gene: 7. CDR3 size: 17 residues. The CDR3: CASSLRTSGRAINEQFF. The CDR3 DNA reads TGCGCCAGCAGCCTCCGGACTAGCGGGAGGGCCATCAATGAGCAGTTCTTC.